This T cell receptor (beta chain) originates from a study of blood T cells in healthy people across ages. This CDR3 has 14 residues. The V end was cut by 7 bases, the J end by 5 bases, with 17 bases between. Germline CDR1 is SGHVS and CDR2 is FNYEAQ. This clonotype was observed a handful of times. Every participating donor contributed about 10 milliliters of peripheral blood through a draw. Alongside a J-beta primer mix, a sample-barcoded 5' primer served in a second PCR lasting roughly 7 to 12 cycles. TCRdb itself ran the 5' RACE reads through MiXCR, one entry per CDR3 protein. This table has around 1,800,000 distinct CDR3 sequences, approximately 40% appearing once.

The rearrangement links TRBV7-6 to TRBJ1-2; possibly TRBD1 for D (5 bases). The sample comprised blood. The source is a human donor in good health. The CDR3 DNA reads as TGTGCCAGCACCCCGCAGCGGGGGGGGTATGGCTACACCTTC. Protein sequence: CASTPQRGGYGYTF. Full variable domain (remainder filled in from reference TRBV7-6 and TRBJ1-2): GAGVSQSPRYKVTKRGQDVALRCDPISGHVSLYWYRQALGQGPEFLTYFNYEAQQDKSGLPNDRFSAERPEGSISTLTIQRTEQRDSAMYRCASTPQRGGYGYTFGSGTRLTVV.